Presented here are 14 T cell receptor beta chains from one specimen sequenced in a study of cytomegalovirus exposure and HLA in healthy donors. PCR involved 60 Vbeta and 13 Jbeta primers. Some clones are missing from TCRdb's copy, which holds only in-frame ones; the method was immunoSEQ multiplex PCR. The top ten clones hold about 3% of a sample with some 150,000 clones, 60% to 75% of them seen once. What was sequenced was PBMCs. The receptors were gathered from a man younger than 35 in good health and CMV-seronegative.

The rearrangement links TRBV10-1 to TRBJ1-2; tentatively, D is TRBD1 (5 bases). V was shortened by 3 bases and J by 7 bases, with 12 bases between the two germline ends. This CDR3 region has 13 residues. The germline V gene encodes CDR1 WNHNN and CDR2 SYGVQD (reference sequence). Written as DNA, the CDR3 is TGCGCCAGCAGTGAAAGGAGGGGCTGTGGCTACACCTTC. Protein: CASSERRGCGYTF.

This clone was observed a handful of times. This chain uses TRBV4-1 with TRBJ1-2; 10 nucleotides agree with TRBD1. Germline-derived CDR1 and CDR2 are MGHRA and YSYEKL. There are 15 residues in the CDR3. V was pared by 1 base and J by 4 bases, with 3 bases of the junction left unmatched. CDR3 DNA sequence: TGCGCCAGCAGCCAAGCGACAGGGGGCGGCTATGGCTACACCTTC. Its protein product is CASSQATGGGYGYTF.

V usage is TRBV7-9 and J usage is TRBJ2-3; 12 bases are a match to TRBD2. V shed 6 bases and J 6 bases; nucleotides not matched to a gene: 7. The V gene's germline CDR1 is SEHNR and CDR2 FQNEAQ (reference sequence). The CDR3 contains 15 residues. The CDR3 loop is CASRPRLAGVDTQYF. DNA for the CDR3: TGTGCCAGCAGGCCAAGACTAGCGGGGGTGGATACGCAGTATTTT.

The rearrangement joins TRBV28 to TRBJ1-5, with D maybe TRBD1 (5 bases). Germline CDR1 reads MDHEN; CDR2 reads SYDVKM. This CDR3 region has 16 residues. V was shortened by 1 base and J by 1 base, with 11 bases between the two germline ends. As DNA, the CDR3 is TGTGCCAGCAGTTTATCTGGCGGGGGAAGCAATCAGCCCCAGCATTTT. Amino acid sequence: CASSLSGGGSNQPQHF.

The chain has TRBV7-9 and TRBJ1-4; D perhaps matches TRBD1 (6 bases). This CDR3 is 16 amino acids long. Germline V CDR1 and CDR2: SEHNR, FQNEAQ (reference sequence). V was pared by 2 bases and J by 0 bases, with 10 bases between. The CDR3 protein is CASSLFRGSTNEKLFF. As DNA, the CDR3 is TGTGCCAGCAGCTTATTTAGGGGGTCAACTAATGAAAAACTGTTTTTT.

The rearrangement uses TRBV11-2 and TRBJ1-2; D gene unclear. Germline V gene sequence: CDR1 SGHAT, CDR2 FQNNGV. V lost 5 bases to trimming and J lost 4 bases, with 17 bases between them. The CDR3 is 15 amino acids. CDR3 residues: CASSPTGIGFYGYTF. DNA of the CDR3: TGTGCCAGCAGCCCCACCGGGATAGGCTTCTATGGCTACACCTTC.

The chain combines TRBV4-3 with TRBJ1-1; D perhaps matches TRBD1 (5 bases). Trimming removed 3 bases at V and 5 bases at J, with 10 bases between. Germline V gives CDR1 LGHNA, CDR2 YSLEER. The CDR3 totals 13 residues. The CDR3 DNA is TGCGCCAGCAGCCAGCAGGAGGGGACTGAAGCTTTCTTT. The encoded protein is CASSQQEGTEAFF.

This chain links TRBV5-6 with TRBJ1-5, with 7 bases aligning to TRBD1. V trimming: 3 bases; J trimming: 2 bases; junction bases outside the gene matches: 2. The CDR3 loop spans 14 amino acids. Germline V gives CDR1 SGHDT, CDR2 YYEEEE. In DNA form, the CDR3 reads TGTGCCAGCAGCTCGGGACAGCGCAATCAGCCCCAGCATTTT. Translation: CASSSGQRNQPQHF.

The chain recombines TRBV5-4 with TRBJ2-1; TRBD2 matches 12 bases. The trim removed 4 bases at V and 3 bases at J, leaving 5 bases unmatched. Germline V gives CDR1 SGHNT, CDR2 YYREEE (reference sequence). This CDR3 contains 16 residues. The CDR3 loop reads CASSPPSGGGYNEQFF. The CDR3 DNA reads as TGTGCCAGCAGCCCGCCTAGCGGGGGGGGCTACAATGAGCAGTTCTTC.

This clone has just one count. The genes are TRBV19 and TRBJ1-2, with 7 bases that match TRBD1. CDR1 is LNHDA, CDR2 SQIVND, per germline (reference sequence). After removal of 5 bases from V and 4 bases from J, the junction contained 7 bases not matched to a gene. The CDR3 covers 14 residues. CDR3 in amino acids: CASSRNRGGYGYTF. The CDR3 DNA follows: TGTGCCAGTAGTCGGAACAGGGGTGGCTATGGCTACACCTTC.

The J gene is TRBJ2-7, the V gene TRBV6-1; 9 positions agree with TRBD1. The CDR3 is 16 amino acids. In germline, CDR1 is MNHNS, CDR2 SASEGT. Trimming removed 3 bases from V and 7 bases from J; junction bases left unmatched: 13. The CDR3 protein is CASSDSLNRGRPEQYV. The CDR3 bases are TGTGCCAGCAGTGATAGCTTAAACAGGGGGCGCCCGGAGCAGTACGTC.

This chain uses TRBV20-1 with TRBJ2-1; D not resolved. This CDR3 has 9 amino acids. Germline loops: CDR1 DFQATT, CDR2 SNEGSKA (reference sequence). Written as DNA, the CDR3 is TGCAGCACCTACAATGAGCAGTTCTTC. Protein sequence: CSTYNEQFF.

CDR3 DNA sequence: TGTGCCAGCAGGTACACCGGGACAGGGGCCCCGAGGGAAAAACTGTTTTTT. It codes for CASRYTGTGAPREKLFF. The rearrangement joins TRBV27 to TRBJ1-4, with 10 bases fitting TRBD1. Trimming took 6 bases from V and 8 from J; bases not matched to a gene: 15. CDR1 is MNHEY and CDR2 is SMNVEV in the germline V gene (reference sequence). CDR3 length: 17 amino acids. Together with reference TRBV27 and TRBJ1-4, the CDR3 gives the full variable domain: EAQVTQNPRYLITVTGKKLTVTCSQNMNHEYMSWYRQDPGLGLRQIYYSMNVEVTDKGDVPEGYKVSRKEKRNFPLILESPSPNQTSLYFCASRYTGTGAPREKLFFGSGTQLSVL.

This chain links TRBV10-3 with TRBJ1-2; 8 bases are shared with TRBD1. Trimming removed 8 bases from V and 0 bases from J; junction bases left unmatched: 14. Germline-derived CDR1 and CDR2 are ENHRY and SYGVKD. The CDR3 loop spans 17 amino acids. CDR3 sequence: CAIQSSGQGMPNYGYTF. The DNA of the CDR3 is TGTGCCATCCAAAGCTCCGGACAGGGAATGCCTAACTATGGCTACACCTTC.